The clone carrying this T cell receptor beta chain was counted a few times. PCR was performed a second time for roughly 6 to 12 cycles using a sample-barcoded 5' primer and a J-beta primer mix. TCRdb called the 5' RACE reads again in MiXCR, with one record for every CDR3 protein. Counted here are roughly 1.4 million distinct CDR3 sequences, 55% to 75% occurring once; the ten biggest clones make up about 6.3%. The sample comes from a study of blood T cells in healthy people across ages. CDR1 is SGDLS, CDR2 YYNGEE, per germline. The CDR3 is 15 amino acids. V dropped 4 bases and J dropped 5 bases, with 15 bases sitting between them.

Sequences were obtained from blood. This receptor was taken from a man younger than 35 in good health. This rearrangement joins TRBV9 to TRBJ1-4; D is uncertain. The chain's CDR3 is CASSREEGGNEKLFF. CDR3 nucleotide sequence: TGTGCCAGCAGCCGCGAGGAGGGAGGGAATGAAAAACTGTTTTTT.